The clone carrying this T cell receptor beta chain turned up a few times. Its antigen is still unknown. There was one heparinised blood draw per donor, averaging around 0.11 L. This entry is derived from a study of beta chain features in type 1 diabetes. Findings and caveats of the study: A definitive answer on HLA type influencing TCRB rearrangement was not reached here. Patients' naive, central memory and regulatory TCRB repertoires appeared more alike than those of healthy donors.

The CDR3 runs to 17 residues. The V gene's germline CDR1 is GTSNPN and CDR2 SVGIG (reference sequence). J was trimmed by 0 bases and V by 4 bases; bases with no gene match: 8. Sequencing targeted expressed TCRB transcripts, as all isolated RNA had been reverse transcribed. Naive, central memory and regulatory T cell samples averaged about 3.57 million reads. The assay was immunoSEQ multiplex PCR, and TCRdb's table has in-frame clones only and misses some. Of roughly 350,000 clones listed, 11% are singletons. The V and J genes are TRBV30 and TRBJ2-6; 8 nucleotides match TRBD1. The TCR comes from a woman in her 30s in good health. Source material: naive CD4+ T cells from blood. The DNA of the CDR3 is TGTGCCTGGACCAGGACAGGGATTTCCTCTGGGGCCAACGTCCTGACTTTC. Translating it yields CAWTRTGISSGANVLTF.